This entry describes one TCR beta chain. The source of the sample is a study of metastatic and nonmetastatic thyroid tumors. TCRdb re-called the PCR reads with MiXCR. The sample holds thousands of clones, around 35% seen once. Patients underwent thyroid surgery, and none had received any treatment before it. The sequence was collected from a female donor with papillary thyroid cancer or a benign thyroid nodule (not recorded which). Some clones in this sample may be carry-over from other donors' samples. The material sequenced was adjacent normal tissue.

The CDR3 protein is CSASKGLSSGANVLTF. Written as DNA, the CDR3 is TGCAGTGCTAGTAAGGGTCTGTCCTCTGGGGCCAACGTCCTGACTTTC. This rearrangement joins TRBV20-1 to TRBJ2-6, with D uncertain. The CDR3 extends over 16 amino acids. CDR1 is DFQATT and CDR2 is SNEGSKA in the germline V gene (reference sequence). Trimming left V 3 bases short and J 0 bases short, with 12 bases between.